The rows below give T cell receptor beta chains drawn from one sample of a study of response to subunit inactivated influenza vaccine. TCRdb ran MiXCR on the RT-PCR reads and lists one entry per CDR3 protein. The sample includes hundreds of thousands of distinct CDR3 sequences, 14% of them seen just once. The sequenced sample was PBMCs from blood, obtained approximately 15 days before vaccination. The origin of the receptors is a man aged 45-65 years who received an inactivated influenza vaccine. CDR3s include the opening cysteine and the closing phenylalanine or tryptophan. D genes are given only for firm matches. Size values are once, few and many counts, or a class for expanded clones, and some rows have none.

V: TRBV5-1; J: TRBJ1-1; D: -; size: few; DNA: TGCGCCAGCAGCTTCGAGGTAGGAGGGGACACTGAAGCTTTCTTT; CDR3: CASSFEVGGDTEAFF
V: TRBV5-1; J: TRBJ2-5; D: TRBD1; size: many; DNA: TGCGCCAGCTGCGAGCCAGGGGGCAAGCAGACCCAGTACTTC; CDR3: CASCEPGGKQTQYF
V: TRBV5-1; J: TRBJ2-1; D: TRBD2; size: few; DNA: TGCGCCAGCAGCCCGGCGGGGGGGGCTTGGGGGAATGAGCAGTTCTTC; CDR3: CASSPAGGAWGNEQFF
V: TRBV5-1; J: TRBJ1-6; D: -; size: -; DNA: TGCGCCAGCAGACGAGGGAATTCACCCTTCCACTTT; CDR3: CASRRGNSPFHF
V: TRBV6-5; J: TRBJ2-7; D: -; size: -; DNA: TGTGCCAGCAGTTACTTTGGGACGGACGAGCAGTACTTC; CDR3: CASSYFGTDEQYF
V: TRBV28; J: TRBJ2-7; D: -; size: few; DNA: TGTGCCAGCACCTTTACGGGGGCCGCCTACGAGCAGTACTTC; CDR3: CASTFTGAAYEQYF
V: TRBV20-1; J: TRBJ1-1; D: -; size: few; DNA: TGCAGTGCTAGACCTATCCAGTCAATGGGGGCAAACACTGAAGCTTTCTTT; CDR3: CSARPIQSMGANTEAFF
V: TRBV11-2; J: TRBJ2-7; D: -; size: few; DNA: TGTGCCAGCAGCTTAGGGATTGGAAACTACGAGCAGTACTTC; CDR3: CASSLGIGNYEQYF
V: TRBV5-1; J: TRBJ2-6; D: -; size: few; DNA: TGCGCCAGCAGCTTGAATCCCGGGCGTTGGGACTCTGGGGCCAACGTCCTGACTTTC; CDR3: CASSLNPGRWDSGANVLTF
V: TRBV7-2; J: TRBJ2-1; D: TRBD2; size: -; DNA: TGTGCCAGCAGCTCAACTAGCGTTTGGTCGTTCTTC; CDR3: CASSSTSVWSFF
V: TRBV25-1; J: TRBJ2-7; D: -; size: -; DNA: TGTGCCAGCAGTGGTGGGGGCTTGGGAAATCGAGAGCAGTACTTC; CDR3: CASSGGGLGNREQYF
V: TRBV28; J: TRBJ2-5; D: -; size: -; DNA: TGTGCCAGCAGTTCTCAAGCAGCTCTAGCGTCAGAAGAGACCCAGTACTTC; CDR3: CASSSQAALASEETQYF
V: TRBV12-3/TRBV12-4; J: TRBJ2-1; D: -; size: few; DNA: TGTGCCAGCAGGGAGGATATGAGCTCCTACAATGAGCAGTTCTTC; CDR3: CASREDMSSYNEQFF
V: TRBV5-6; J: TRBJ2-4; D: -; size: -; DNA: TGTGCCAGCAGCTTGGGCGAGGTGGGAGCGGGAAACATTCAGTACTTC; CDR3: CASSLGEVGAGNIQYF
V: TRBV11-3; J: TRBJ2-4; D: TRBD1; size: few; DNA: TGTGCCAGCAGCTCGACCATACAGGGGACGGGGCCATTGGTAGCCAAAAACATTCAGTACTTC; CDR3: CASSSTIQGTGPLVAKNIQYF
V: TRBV7-9; J: TRBJ2-2; D: -; size: -; DNA: TGTGCCAGTCCCCGGACAGCGAACACCGGGGAGCTGTTTTTT; CDR3: CASPRTANTGELFF
V: TRBV4-2; J: TRBJ1-1; D: -; size: many; DNA: TGTGCCAGCAGCCAAGTTAGACACAACTTGAACACTGAAGCTTTCTTT; CDR3: CASSQVRHNLNTEAFF
V: TRBV4-1; J: TRBJ2-4; D: -; size: -; DNA: TGCGCCAGCAGCCAAGGGTGGGGCAAAAACATTCAGTACTTC; CDR3: CASSQGWGKNIQYF
V: TRBV20-1; J: TRBJ2-7; D: TRBD2; size: few; DNA: TGCAGTGCCTCCCCAGAGGGCCGGCGGGAGACCCACGAGCAGTACTTC; CDR3: CSASPEGRRETHEQYF
V: TRBV29-1; J: TRBJ2-7; D: -; size: -; DNA: TGCAGCGTTGATTCCAGGCGTAAGCAGTACTTC; CDR3: CSVDSRRKQYF
V: TRBV6-1; J: TRBJ2-1; D: TRBD2; size: few; DNA: TGTGCCAGCAGTGAATCCCTAGCGGGACCAGGCTCCTACAATGAGCAGTTCTTC; CDR3: CASSESLAGPGSYNEQFF
V: TRBV10-3; J: TRBJ2-1; D: TRBD1; size: few; DNA: TGTGCCATCAGTGACCAGACAGGGAGCTATGAGCAGTTCTTC; CDR3: CAISDQTGSYEQFF
V: TRBV28; J: TRBJ1-5; D: -; size: many; DNA: TGTGCCAGCAGTTTGATGGCACCTCATAGCAATCAGCCCCAGCATTTT; CDR3: CASSLMAPHSNQPQHF
V: TRBV7-9; J: TRBJ2-3; D: TRBD2; size: -; DNA: TGTGCCAGCAGCGTAGTAGGGACTAGCCCCGTTAAGGATACGCAGTATTTT; CDR3: CASSVVGTSPVKDTQYF
V: TRBV5-6; J: TRBJ2-7; D: -; size: few; DNA: TGTGCCAGCAGCCACGGACGGCCATCGGTCGAGCAGTACTTC; CDR3: CASSHGRPSVEQYF
V: TRBV6-2/TRBV6-3; J: TRBJ2-2; D: -; size: once; DNA: TGTGCCAGCAGCCATCAAGCGGTCACCGGGGAGCTGTTTTTT; CDR3: CASSHQAVTGELFF
V: TRBV7-2; J: TRBJ2-4; D: TRBD1; size: -; DNA: TGTGCCAGCAGCCTCTCAGGGGGACAGGGCCTTCAAAACATTCAGTACTTC; CDR3: CASSLSGGQGLQNIQYF
V: TRBV20-1; J: TRBJ2-5; D: -; size: -; DNA: TGCAGTGCTTTCCGGGACACGGACCAAGAGACCCAGTACTTC; CDR3: CSAFRDTDQETQYF
V: TRBV7-2; J: TRBJ2-5; D: -; size: few; DNA: TGTGCCAGCAGCCCCTTGTACCAAGAGACCCAGTACTTC; CDR3: CASSPLYQETQYF
V: TRBV7-9; J: TRBJ2-7; D: TRBD1; size: few; DNA: TGTGCCAGCAGTACGGGACAGGGTAGTTTCTACGAGCAGTACTTC; CDR3: CASSTGQGSFYEQYF
V: TRBV14; J: TRBJ2-7; D: TRBD2; size: few; DNA: TGTGCCAGCAGCCCGAAGGCTAGCGGGACTTACGAGCAGTACTTC; CDR3: CASSPKASGTYEQYF
V: TRBV29-1; J: TRBJ2-3; D: TRBD2; size: -; DNA: TGCAGCGTTGTCGGCTCTAGCGGGTACCCAGATACGCAGTATTTT; CDR3: CSVVGSSGYPDTQYF
V: TRBV20-1; J: TRBJ2-3; D: TRBD2; size: few; DNA: TGCAGTGCTATTCGACTAGCGGCTAGCACAGATACGCAGTATTTT; CDR3: CSAIRLAASTDTQYF
V: TRBV7-9; J: TRBJ2-7; D: -; size: -; DNA: TGTGCCAGCAGCTCCTTGGACGGTTTCTACGAGCAGTACTTC; CDR3: CASSSLDGFYEQYF
V: TRBV6-2/TRBV6-3; J: TRBJ1-6; D: -; size: -; DNA: TGTGCCAGCAGTTACGGTAATTCACCCCTCCACTTT; CDR3: CASSYGNSPLHF
V: TRBV4-3; J: TRBJ1-4; D: -; size: once; DNA: TGCGCCAGCAGCCAAGACCGGCACAGCTATGAAAAACTGTTTTTT; CDR3: CASSQDRHSYEKLFF
V: TRBV3-1; J: TRBJ2-2; D: -; size: few; DNA: TGTGCCAGCAGCCACCAGGGTCCGAACACCGGGGAGCTGTTTTTT; CDR3: CASSHQGPNTGELFF
V: TRBV29-1; J: TRBJ2-5; D: TRBD1; size: -; DNA: TGCAGCGTTGAACCACTAACAGGGGACCCACCGCTTACCCAGTACTTC; CDR3: CSVEPLTGDPPLTQYF
V: TRBV5-1; J: TRBJ1-1; D: -; size: -; DNA: TGCGCCAGCAGCTTGGGGGTGGGTATGAACACTGAAGCTTTCTTT; CDR3: CASSLGVGMNTEAFF
V: TRBV6-2/TRBV6-3; J: TRBJ2-1; D: -; size: few; DNA: TGTGCCAGCAGAGAACCCGCCGGCGATGAGCAGTTCTTC; CDR3: CASREPAGDEQFF
V: TRBV20-1; J: TRBJ2-5; D: TRBD2; size: -; DNA: TGCAGTGCAATCGGGACTAGCGGGGACTCTCAAGAGACCCAGTACTTC; CDR3: CSAIGTSGDSQETQYF
V: TRBV12-3/TRBV12-4; J: TRBJ2-1; D: -; size: -; DNA: TGTGCCAGCAGTTTATTCCCAGGGGCTTACAATGAGCAGTTCTTC; CDR3: CASSLFPGAYNEQFF
V: TRBV5-1; J: TRBJ2-7; D: TRBD2; size: few; DNA: TGCGCCAGCAGCTCTAGCGGGGGCGCCTCCTACGAGCAGTACTTC; CDR3: CASSSSGGASYEQYF
V: TRBV3-1; J: TRBJ2-1; D: -; size: few; DNA: TGTGCCAGCAGCCAAGCAGAGGGGATTGGGCAGTTCTTC; CDR3: CASSQAEGIGQFF
V: TRBV6-2/TRBV6-3; J: TRBJ2-3; D: -; size: -; DNA: TGTGCCAGCAGTTACTCGACGTGGGACAGCACAGATACGCAGTATTTT; CDR3: CASSYSTWDSTDTQYF
V: TRBV5-1; J: TRBJ2-1; D: -; size: -; DNA: TGCGCCAGCAGCTTCCAACGTAGTGAGCAGTTCTTC; CDR3: CASSFQRSEQFF
V: TRBV5-1; J: TRBJ1-2; D: -; size: -; DNA: TGCGCCAGCAGCTTGGTTCCAGAAGCTAACTATGGCTACACCTTC; CDR3: CASSLVPEANYGYTF
V: TRBV12-3/TRBV12-4; J: TRBJ2-3; D: TRBD2; size: -; DNA: TGTGCCAGCAGTTCAATTCGGACTAGCGGTAGCACAGATACGCAGTATTTT; CDR3: CASSSIRTSGSTDTQYF
V: TRBV5-1; J: TRBJ2-7; D: -; size: -; DNA: TGCGCCAGCAGCTTGGTGGGAACGGAACACGAGCAGTACTTC; CDR3: CASSLVGTEHEQYF
V: TRBV7-2; J: TRBJ2-7; D: -; size: -; DNA: TGTGCCAGCAGCTTAGCGGGGGCCACCTCCTACGAGCAGTACTTC; CDR3: CASSLAGATSYEQYF
V: TRBV3-1; J: TRBJ1-3; D: -; size: many; DNA: TGTGCCAGCAGCCACGATACTGGAAACACCATATATTTT; CDR3: CASSHDTGNTIYF